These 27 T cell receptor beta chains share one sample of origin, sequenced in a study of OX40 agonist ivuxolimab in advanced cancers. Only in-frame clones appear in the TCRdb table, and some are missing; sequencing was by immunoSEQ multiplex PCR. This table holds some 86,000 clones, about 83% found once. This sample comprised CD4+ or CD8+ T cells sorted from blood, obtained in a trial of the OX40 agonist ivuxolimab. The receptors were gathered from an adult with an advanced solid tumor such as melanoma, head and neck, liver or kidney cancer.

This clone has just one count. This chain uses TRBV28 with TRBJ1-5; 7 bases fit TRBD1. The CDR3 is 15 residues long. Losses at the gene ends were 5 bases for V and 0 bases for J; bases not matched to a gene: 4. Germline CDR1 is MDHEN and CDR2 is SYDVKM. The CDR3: CASSRQGYSNQPQHF. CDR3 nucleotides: TGTGCCAGCAGTCGACAGGGATATAGCAATCAGCCCCAGCATTTT. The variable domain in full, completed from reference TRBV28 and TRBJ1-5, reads DVKVTQSSRYLVKRTGEKVFLECVQDMDHENMFWYRQDPGLGLRLIYFSYDVKMKEKGDIPEGYSVSREKKERFSLILESASTNQTSMYLCASSRQGYSNQPQHFGDGTRLSIL.

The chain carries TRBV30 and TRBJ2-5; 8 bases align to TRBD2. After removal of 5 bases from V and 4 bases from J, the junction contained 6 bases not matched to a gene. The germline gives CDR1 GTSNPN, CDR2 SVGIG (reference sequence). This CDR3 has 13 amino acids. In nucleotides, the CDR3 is TGTGCCTGGTCGGGGGGGGGACGAGAGACCCAGTACTTC. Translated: CAWSGGGRETQYF.

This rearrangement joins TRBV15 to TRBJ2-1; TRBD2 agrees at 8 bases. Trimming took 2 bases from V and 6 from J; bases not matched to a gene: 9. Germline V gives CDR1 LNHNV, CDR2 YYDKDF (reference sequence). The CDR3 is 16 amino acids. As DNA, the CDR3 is TGTGCCACCAGCAGACCCCCCAGCGGGAGCTTCAATGAGCAGTTCTTC. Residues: CATSRPPSGSFNEQFF.

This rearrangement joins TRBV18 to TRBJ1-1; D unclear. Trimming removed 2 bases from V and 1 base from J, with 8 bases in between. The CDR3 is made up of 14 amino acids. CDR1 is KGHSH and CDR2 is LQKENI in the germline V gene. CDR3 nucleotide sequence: TGTGCCAGCTCACCAGAGAGACAGAACACTGAAGCTTTCTTT. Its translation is CASSPERQNTEAFF.

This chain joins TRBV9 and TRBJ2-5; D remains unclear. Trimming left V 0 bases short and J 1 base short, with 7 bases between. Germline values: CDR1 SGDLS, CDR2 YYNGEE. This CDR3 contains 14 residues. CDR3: CASSVETAQETQYF. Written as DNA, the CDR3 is TGTGCCAGCAGCGTAGAAACAGCCCAAGAGACCCAGTACTTC.

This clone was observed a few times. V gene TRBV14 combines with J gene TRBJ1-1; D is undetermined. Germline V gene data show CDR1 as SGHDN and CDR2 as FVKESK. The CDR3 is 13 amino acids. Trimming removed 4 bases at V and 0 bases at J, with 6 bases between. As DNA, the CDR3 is TGTGCCAGCAGCCGTCGGGTGAACACTGAAGCTTTCTTT. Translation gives CASSRRVNTEAFF.

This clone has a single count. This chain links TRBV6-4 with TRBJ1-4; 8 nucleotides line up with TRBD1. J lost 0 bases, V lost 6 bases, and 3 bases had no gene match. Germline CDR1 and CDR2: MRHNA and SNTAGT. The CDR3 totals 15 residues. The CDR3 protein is CASRAQGATNEKLFF. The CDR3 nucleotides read TGTGCCAGCAGGGCACAGGGGGCAACTAATGAAAAACTGTTTTTT.

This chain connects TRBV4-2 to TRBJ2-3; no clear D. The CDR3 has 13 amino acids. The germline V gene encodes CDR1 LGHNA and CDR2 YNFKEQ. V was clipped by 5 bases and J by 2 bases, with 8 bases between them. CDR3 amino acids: CASSEQHTDTQYF. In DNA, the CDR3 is TGTGCCAGCAGCGAGCAACACACAGATACGCAGTATTTT.

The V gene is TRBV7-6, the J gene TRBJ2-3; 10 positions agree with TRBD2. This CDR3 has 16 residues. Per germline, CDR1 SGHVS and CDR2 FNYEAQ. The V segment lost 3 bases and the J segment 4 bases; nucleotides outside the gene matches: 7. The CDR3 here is CASSLRLAGDSDTQYF. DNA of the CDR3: TGTGCCAGCAGCTTGCGGCTAGCGGGAGATTCAGATACGCAGTATTTT.

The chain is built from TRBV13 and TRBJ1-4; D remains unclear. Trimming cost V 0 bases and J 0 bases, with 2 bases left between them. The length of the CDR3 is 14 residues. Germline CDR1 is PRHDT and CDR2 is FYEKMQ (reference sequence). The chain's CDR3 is CASSLGATNEKLFF. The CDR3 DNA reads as TGTGCCAGCAGCTTAGGAGCAACTAATGAAAAACTGTTTTTT.

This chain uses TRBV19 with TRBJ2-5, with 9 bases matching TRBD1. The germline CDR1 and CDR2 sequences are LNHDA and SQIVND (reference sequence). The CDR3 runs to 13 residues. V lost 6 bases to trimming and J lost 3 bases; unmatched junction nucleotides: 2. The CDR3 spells CASSRDREETQYF. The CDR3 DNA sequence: TGTGCCAGTAGCAGGGACAGGGAAGAGACCCAGTACTTC.

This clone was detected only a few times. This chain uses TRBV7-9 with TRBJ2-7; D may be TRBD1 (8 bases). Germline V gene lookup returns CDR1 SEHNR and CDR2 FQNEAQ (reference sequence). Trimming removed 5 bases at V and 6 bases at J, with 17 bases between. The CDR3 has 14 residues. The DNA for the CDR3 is TGTGCCAGCAGCCCCTCAGGGGGCGGGAGCGAGCAGTACTTC. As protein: CASSPSGGGSEQYF.

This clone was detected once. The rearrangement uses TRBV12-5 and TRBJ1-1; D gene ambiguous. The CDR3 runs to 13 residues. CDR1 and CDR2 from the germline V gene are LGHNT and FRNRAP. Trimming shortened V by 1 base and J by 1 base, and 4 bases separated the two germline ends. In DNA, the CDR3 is TGTGCTAGTGGTTTGGAAGAGAACACTGAAGCTTTCTTT. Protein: CASGLEENTEAFF.

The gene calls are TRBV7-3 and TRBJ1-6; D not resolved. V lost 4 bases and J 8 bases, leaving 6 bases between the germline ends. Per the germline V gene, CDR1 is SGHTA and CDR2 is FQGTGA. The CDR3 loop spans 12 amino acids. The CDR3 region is CASSSEDSPLHF. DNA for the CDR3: TGTGCCAGCAGCTCCGAGGATTCACCCCTCCACTTT.

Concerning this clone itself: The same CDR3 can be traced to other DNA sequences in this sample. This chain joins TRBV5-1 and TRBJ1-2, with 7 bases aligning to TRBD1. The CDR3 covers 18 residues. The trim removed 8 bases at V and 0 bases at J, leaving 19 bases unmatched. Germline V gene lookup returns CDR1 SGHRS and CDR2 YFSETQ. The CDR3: CASSPNLGQQTPNYGYTF. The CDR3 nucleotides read TGCGCCAGTAGCCCAAATTTGGGACAGCAGACCCCTAACTATGGCTACACCTTC.

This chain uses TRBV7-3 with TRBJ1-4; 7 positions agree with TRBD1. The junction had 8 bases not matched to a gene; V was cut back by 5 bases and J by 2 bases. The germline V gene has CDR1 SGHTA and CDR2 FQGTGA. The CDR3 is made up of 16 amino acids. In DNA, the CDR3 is TGTGCCAGCAGCGAACAGGGGATGGACACTAATGAAAAACTGTTTTTT. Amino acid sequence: CASSEQGMDTNEKLFF. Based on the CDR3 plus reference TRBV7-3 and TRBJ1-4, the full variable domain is GAGVSQTPSNKVTEKGKYVELRCDPISGHTALYWYRQSLGQGPEFLIYFQGTGAADDSGLPNDRFFAVRPEGSVSTLKIQRTERGDSAVYLCASSEQGMDTNEKLFFGSGTQLSVL.

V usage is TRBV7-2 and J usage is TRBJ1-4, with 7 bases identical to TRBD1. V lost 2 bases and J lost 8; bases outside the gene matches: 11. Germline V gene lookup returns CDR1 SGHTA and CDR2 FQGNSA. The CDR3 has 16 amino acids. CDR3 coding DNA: TGTGCCAGCAGCTTAAGGGAGACAGGGTTTAGGGAAAAACTGTTTTTT. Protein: CASSLRETGFREKLFF.

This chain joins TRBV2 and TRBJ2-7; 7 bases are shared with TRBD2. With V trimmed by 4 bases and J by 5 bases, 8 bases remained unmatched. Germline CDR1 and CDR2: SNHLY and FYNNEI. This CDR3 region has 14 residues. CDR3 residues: CASSGGRGPHEQYF. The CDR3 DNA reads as TGTGCCAGCAGTGGGGGGAGGGGCCCCCACGAGCAGTACTTC.

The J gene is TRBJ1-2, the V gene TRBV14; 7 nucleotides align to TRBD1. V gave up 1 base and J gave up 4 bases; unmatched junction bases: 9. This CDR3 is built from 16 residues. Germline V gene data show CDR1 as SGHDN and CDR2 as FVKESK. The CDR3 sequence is CASSQGWGQNPYGYTF. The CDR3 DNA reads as TGTGCCAGCAGCCAAGGGTGGGGACAGAATCCCTATGGCTACACCTTC.

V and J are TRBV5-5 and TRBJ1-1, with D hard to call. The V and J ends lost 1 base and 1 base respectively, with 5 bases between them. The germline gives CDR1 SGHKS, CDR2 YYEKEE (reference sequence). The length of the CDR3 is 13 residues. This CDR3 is CASSLRGNTEAFF. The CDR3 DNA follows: TGTGCCAGCAGCTTGCGGGGGAACACTGAAGCTTTCTTT.

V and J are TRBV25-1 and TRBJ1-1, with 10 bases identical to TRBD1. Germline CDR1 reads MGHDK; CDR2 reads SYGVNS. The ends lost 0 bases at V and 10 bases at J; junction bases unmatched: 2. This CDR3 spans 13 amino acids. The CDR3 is CASSEYGQGGAFF. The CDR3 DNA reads TGTGCCAGCAGTGAATACGGACAGGGGGGAGCTTTCTTT.

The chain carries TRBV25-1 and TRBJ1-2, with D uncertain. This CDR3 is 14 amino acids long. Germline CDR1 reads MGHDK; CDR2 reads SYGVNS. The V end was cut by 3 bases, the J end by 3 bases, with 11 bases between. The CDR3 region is CASSERQMDYGYTF. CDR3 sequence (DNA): TGTGCCAGCAGTGAGAGGCAGATGGACTATGGCTACACCTTC.

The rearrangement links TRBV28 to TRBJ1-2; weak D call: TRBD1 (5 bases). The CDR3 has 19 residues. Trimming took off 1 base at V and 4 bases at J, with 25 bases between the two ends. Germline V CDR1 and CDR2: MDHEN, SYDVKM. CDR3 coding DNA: TGTGCCAGCAGTTTATCGGTGCCAGCAGTTTATCACAGGACCTATGGCTACACCTTC. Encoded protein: CASSLSVPAVYHRTYGYTF.

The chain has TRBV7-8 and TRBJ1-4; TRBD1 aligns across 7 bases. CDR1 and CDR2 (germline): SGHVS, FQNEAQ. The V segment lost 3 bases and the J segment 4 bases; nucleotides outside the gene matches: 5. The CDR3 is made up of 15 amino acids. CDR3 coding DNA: TGTGCCAGCAGCTTTGCCGGGACAGATAATGAAAAACTGTTTTTT. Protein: CASSFAGTDNEKLFF. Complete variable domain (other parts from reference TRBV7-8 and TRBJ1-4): GAGVSQSPRYKVAKRGQDVALRCDPISGHVSLFWYQQALGQGPEFLTYFQNEAQLDKSGLPSDRFFAERPEGSVSTLKIQRTQQEDSAVYLCASSFAGTDNEKLFFGSGTQLSVL.

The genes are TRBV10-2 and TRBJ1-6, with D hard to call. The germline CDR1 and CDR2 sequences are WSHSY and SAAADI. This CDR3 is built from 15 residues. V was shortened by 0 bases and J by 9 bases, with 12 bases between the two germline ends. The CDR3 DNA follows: TGCGCCAGCAGTGAGTCGGTCCCGGACGCTTCACCCCTCCACTTT. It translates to CASSESVPDASPLHF.

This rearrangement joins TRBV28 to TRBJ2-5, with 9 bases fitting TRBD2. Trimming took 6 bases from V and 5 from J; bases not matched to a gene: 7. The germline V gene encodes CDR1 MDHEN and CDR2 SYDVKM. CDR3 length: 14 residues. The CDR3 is CASSAAGGQETQYF. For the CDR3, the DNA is TGTGCCAGCAGCGCCGCGGGGGGGCAGGAGACCCAGTACTTC.

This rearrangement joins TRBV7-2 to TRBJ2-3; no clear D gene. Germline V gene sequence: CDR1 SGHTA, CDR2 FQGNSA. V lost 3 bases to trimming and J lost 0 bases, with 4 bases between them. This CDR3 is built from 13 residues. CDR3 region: CASSFGSTDTQYF. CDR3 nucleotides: TGTGCCAGCAGCTTCGGTAGCACAGATACGCAGTATTTT.